These T cell receptor beta chains were read from a single sample in a study of post-analysis software for immune sequencing data. TCRdb recomputed calls from the PCR reads with MiXCR, one row per CDR3 protein. The sample lists approximately 460,000 distinct CDR3 sequences; under 55% were seen once. The specimen sequenced was blood. These receptors all come from a girl aged 5-17 years with multiple sclerosis. Both conserved end residues are part of each CDR3. The order of the fields is D gene, J gene, V gene, clone size, CDR3 DNA, CDR3 protein. A D gene is named only where the DNA matches it firmly. The size of a clone is reported for some rows only, either as once, few or many, or as a class for expanded clones.

D: .
J: TRBJ1-2
V: TRBV12-3/TRBV12-4
size: .
DNA: TGTGCCAGCACCCCCACCCGGGGGATCTATGGCTACACCTTC
CDR3: CASTPTRGIYGYTF

D: .
J: TRBJ1-2
V: TRBV5-1
size: .
DNA: TGCGCCACCCGCCTAAACAGAGCTAACTATGGCTACACCTTC
CDR3: CATRLNRANYGYTF

D: .
J: TRBJ2-7
V: TRBV6-1
size: .
DNA: TGTGCCAGCAGTCGCGAGATCTACGAGCAGTACTTC
CDR3: CASSREIYEQYF

D: .
J: TRBJ2-5
V: TRBV20-1
size: few
DNA: TGCAGTGCTAGTTTCACAGGTGGTTTTGAGGAGCAGTACTTC
CDR3: CSASFTGGFEEQYF

D: .
J: TRBJ1-2
V: TRBV12-3/TRBV12-4
size: .
DNA: TGTGCCAGCAGTTTAGCGGGATCTGGGCCCTATGGCTACACCTTC
CDR3: CASSLAGSGPYGYTF

D: .
J: TRBJ1-4
V: TRBV4-1
size: few
DNA: TGCGCCAGCAGCCAAGATACGGCATCTAATGAAAAACTGTTTTTT
CDR3: CASSQDTASNEKLFF

D: TRBD1
J: TRBJ1-1
V: TRBV4-1
size: .
DNA: TGCGCCAGCAGCCAACAGGGGGTGAACACTGAAGCTTTCTTT
CDR3: CASSQQGVNTEAFF

D: TRBD2
J: TRBJ2-1
V: TRBV6-2/TRBV6-3
size: few
DNA: TGTGCCAGCAGTTACGAGCGGGAGGGAAACAATGAGCAGTTCTTC
CDR3: CASSYEREGNNEQFF

D: TRBD2
J: TRBJ2-3
V: TRBV7-8
size: .
DNA: TGTGCCAGCAGCCCGATTATAGCGGGAGGGCCCACAGATACGCAGTATTTT
CDR3: CASSPIIAGGPTDTQYF

D: TRBD2
J: TRBJ2-1
V: TRBV5-1
size: .
DNA: TGCGCCAGCAGCTGGACTAGCGGAACAAACAATGAGCAGTTCTTC
CDR3: CASSWTSGTNNEQFF

D: .
J: TRBJ1-2
V: TRBV28
size: few
DNA: TGTGCCAGCAGTCCTCCGGAGGGGCCTGACTATGGCTACACCTTC
CDR3: CASSPPEGPDYGYTF

D: .
J: TRBJ2-1
V: TRBV2
size: few
DNA: TGTGCCAGCAGTGTTAGGGGTCCTGGCTCCTACAATGAGCAGTTCTTC
CDR3: CASSVRGPGSYNEQFF

D: .
J: TRBJ2-1
V: TRBV29-1
size: .
DNA: TGCAGCGTTGTAATGGAAGGTGAGCAGTTCTTC
CDR3: CSVVMEGEQFF

D: .
J: TRBJ2-1
V: TRBV11-2
size: many
DNA: TGTGCCGTTCGATGGGACAATGAGCAGTTCTTC
CDR3: CAVRWDNEQFF

D: .
J: TRBJ2-1
V: TRBV27
size: .
DNA: TGTGCCAGCAGTTTCCAGAATGAGCAGTTCTTC
CDR3: CASSFQNEQFF

D: .
J: TRBJ1-6
V: TRBV7-2
size: .
DNA: TGTGCCAGCAGCCTCCGGGGGGCCCTCCACTTT
CDR3: CASSLRGALHF

D: TRBD2
J: TRBJ2-5
V: TRBV4-2
size: .
DNA: TGTGCCAGCAGCCAAACTGATAGCGGGAGAGGTGAGACCCAGTACTTC
CDR3: CASSQTDSGRGETQYF

D: .
J: TRBJ1-1
V: TRBV12-3/TRBV12-4
size: few
DNA: TGTGCCAGCAGTCCCCCGAAGGGGCTCACTGAAGCTTTCTTT
CDR3: CASSPPKGLTEAFF

D: TRBD2
J: TRBJ2-1
V: TRBV7-2
size: .
DNA: TGTGCCAGCAGCTTTAGGACAGGGAAATCTAGCGGGAGATCCTACAATGAGCAGTTCTTC
CDR3: CASSFRTGKSSGRSYNEQFF